This T cell receptor beta chain was identified during a study of blood T cell repertoires in COVID-19. Original processing methods: Estimated nucleated cell counts came from reference gene primer amplification. Some clones are missing from TCRdb's copy, which holds only in-frame ones; the method was immunoSEQ multiplex PCR. That table furnishes V, J and clone size, whereas the DNA furnished D and trimming. The table has about 240,000 clones, roughly 88% seen once. With V trimmed by 4 bases and J by 5 bases, 14 bases remained unmatched. This CDR3 comprises 17 residues. The germline CDR1 and CDR2 sequences are SGHTA and FQGNSA.

The sequenced sample was peripheral blood. The J gene is TRBJ2-5, the V gene TRBV7-2; 9 bases line up with TRBD1. The sequence was collected from a man older than 75 with acute or convalescent COVID-19. In DNA form, the CDR3 reads TGTGCCAGCAGCTATGGGACAGGGAAGGTCGTAGGGGAGACCCAGTACTTC. Its translation: CASSYGTGKVVGETQYF.